The rows below give T cell receptor beta chains drawn from one sample of a study of human T cells and chemical hapten exposure. TCRdb reprocessed the RACE reads with MiXCR, giving one entry per CDR3 protein. The data show roughly 200,000 distinct CDR3 sequences, with under 25% seen just once and approximately 6.7% held by the top ten. Material: whole blood, obtained in connection with sensitization to the hapten diphenylcyclopropenone (DPC). The receptor source for this set is a woman between 45 and 65 years old with alopecia areata. Some clones in this sample may be carry-over from other donors' samples. CDR3s include the opening cysteine and the closing phenylalanine or tryptophan. D genes are given only for firm matches. Rows may omit the clone size; those that give it use once, few, many or a size class.

>TRBJ2-7|NA|TRBV29-1|TRBD1
CSVVFWRQGAYEQYF
TGCAGCGTTGTGTTTTGGAGACAGGGGGCTTACGAGCAGTACTTC
>TRBJ2-7|NA|TRBV5-6|NA
CASSPATPHEQYF
TGTGCCAGCAGCCCGGCGACCCCCCACGAGCAGTACTTC
>TRBJ2-1|NA|TRBV29-1|NA
CSVKLGGEEQFF
TGCAGCGTAAAACTAGGAGGTGAAGAGCAGTTCTTC
>TRBJ2-1|NA|TRBV6-1|NA
CASSEDRAHEQFF
TGTGCCAGCAGTGAAGACAGGGCCCATGAGCAGTTCTTC
>TRBJ2-3|NA|TRBV18|NA
CASSPSSGSLADTQYF
TGTGCCAGCTCACCCTCGTCCGGGTCACTGGCTGATACGCAGTATTTT
>TRBJ2-1|NA|TRBV7-9|TRBD2
CASLKEPAGGYEQFF
TGTGCCAGCCTGAAGGAGCCAGCGGGAGGGTATGAGCAGTTCTTC
>TRBJ2-7|NA|TRBV7-2|TRBD1
CASSWGGQGIDEQYF
TGTGCCAGCAGCTGGGGGGGACAGGGTATCGACGAGCAGTACTTC
>TRBJ2-7|many|TRBV9|NA
CASSVATGPAYEQYF
TGTGCCAGCAGCGTAGCTACGGGGCCTGCCTACGAGCAGTACTTC
>TRBJ1-1|NA|TRBV25-1|TRBD1
CASSEFGQGAAFF
TGTGCCAGCAGTGAGTTTGGACAGGGGGCGGCTTTCTTT
>TRBJ2-3|NA|TRBV15|NA
CATSREFQGTDTQYF
TGTGCCACCAGCAGAGAATTTCAAGGGACAGATACGCAGTATTTT
>TRBJ2-5|NA|TRBV6-5|TRBD1
CASSRSGTGTMETQYF
TGTGCCAGCAGTCGATCCGGGACAGGGACTATGGAGACCCAGTACTTC
>TRBJ2-1|few|TRBV6-5|TRBD2
CASSLGLAGGVEQFF
TGTGCCAGCAGCCTCGGACTAGCGGGAGGGGTTGAGCAGTTCTTC
>TRBJ2-5|NA|TRBV7-2|NA
CASSQLAAGETQYF
TGTGCCAGCAGCCAACTAGCAGCTGGAGAGACCCAGTACTTC
>TRBJ2-3|NA|TRBV5-1|TRBD1
CASSIGQGAGTQYF
TGCGCCAGCAGCATCGGACAGGGGGCCGGTACGCAGTATTTT
>TRBJ1-3|few|TRBV10-3|NA
CAISAEISSGNTIYF
TGTGCCATCAGTGCCGAGATTAGCTCTGGAAACACCATATATTTT
>TRBJ1-4|NA|TRBV7-9|NA
CASSSAATNEKLFF
TGTGCCAGCAGCTCAGCTGCAACTAATGAAAAACTGTTTTTT
>TRBJ2-7|NA|TRBV7-2|NA
CASSLAYSMSDRPRTFEQYF
TGTGCCAGCAGCTTAGCGTATTCCATGTCGGACAGACCTAGGACTTTCGAGCAGTACTTC
>TRBJ2-1|few|TRBV29-1|TRBD2
CSVEGDYSYNEQFF
TGCAGCGTTGAAGGGGACTACTCCTACAATGAGCAGTTCTTC
>TRBJ2-7|NA|TRBV27|NA
CAPSMSRPYEQYF
TGTGCCCCCTCTATGAGCAGGCCGTACGAGCAGTACTTC
>TRBJ1-1|NA|TRBV7-9|NA
CASRKGRNPDFEAFF
TGTGCCAGCAGAAAGGGGCGAAATCCGGATTTTGAAGCTTTCTTT
>TRBJ2-1|few|TRBV10-3|NA
CAISGQGQVPNEQFF
TGTGCCATCAGTGGTCAGGGCCAAGTACCGAATGAGCAGTTCTTC
>TRBJ2-3|few|TRBV10-3|NA
CAISESRWSDTQYF
TGTGCCATCAGTGAGTCGAGGTGGTCAGATACGCAGTATTTT
>TRBJ2-3|few|TRBV29-1|NA
CSVGGSLLTDTQYF
TGCAGCGTTGGTGGTAGCCTATTAACAGATACGCAGTATTTT
>TRBJ1-1|many|TRBV14|NA
CASSQDWAEDPMNTVPEAFF
TGTGCCAGCAGCCAAGATTGGGCCGAAGATCCTATGAACACTGTCCCTGAAGCTTTCTTT
>TRBJ2-1|NA|TRBV10-3|TRBD2
CAISEIAGSSYNEQFF
TGTGCCATCAGTGAAATAGCGGGCAGCTCCTACAATGAGCAGTTCTTC
>TRBJ2-5|NA|TRBV10-3|TRBD2
CAIRIAGKETQYF
TGTGCCATCAGAATAGCGGGAAAAGAGACCCAGTACTTC
>TRBJ1-1|NA|TRBV9|NA
CASSVGLRVNTEAFF
TGTGCCAGCAGCGTAGGGCTGAGGGTGAACACTGAAGCTTTCTTT
>TRBJ2-3|NA|TRBV3-1|TRBD2
CASSQGREGLGDTQYF
TGTGCCAGCAGCCAGGGGCGGGAGGGCCTAGGAGATACGCAGTATTTT
>TRBJ2-3|few|TRBV10-2|NA
CASSEPGQLSQDTQYF
TGCGCCAGCAGTGAGCCGGGGCAGCTCTCGCAAGATACGCAGTATTTT
>TRBJ2-1|NA|TRBV5-4|TRBD2
CASTPGLAGELSYNEQFF
TGTGCCAGCACCCCGGGACTAGCGGGAGAGTTGTCCTACAATGAGCAGTTCTTC
>TRBJ2-1|NA|TRBV11-3|TRBD2
CASSSGLAGKGEQFF
TGTGCCAGCAGCTCCGGACTAGCGGGCAAGGGTGAGCAGTTCTTC
>TRBJ2-3|many|TRBV20-1|NA
CSAGAGITDTQYF
TGCAGTGCTGGAGCGGGTATCACAGATACGCAGTATTTT
>TRBJ2-1|few|TRBV20-1|NA
CSARDSGSGGYNEQFF
TGCAGTGCTAGAGATAGCGGCTCAGGGGGGTACAATGAGCAGTTCTTC
>TRBJ2-7|few|TRBV3-1|NA
CASSLEFREQYF
TGTGCCAGCAGCCTGGAGTTCCGAGAGCAGTACTTC
>TRBJ2-3|NA|TRBV7-7|NA
CASSLGLTDTQYF
TGTGCCAGCAGCTTAGGACTGACAGATACGCAGTATTTT
>TRBJ2-3|NA|TRBV6-1|NA
CASSEALGQGTDTQYF
TGTGCCAGCAGTGAAGCTCTAGGCCAGGGCACAGATACGCAGTATTTT
>TRBJ2-1|few|TRBV6-5|TRBD1
CASSATGEQFF
TGTGCCAGCAGTGCGACAGGGGAGCAGTTCTTC
>TRBJ2-7|NA|TRBV11-3|NA
CASSLASRALTYEQYF
TGTGCCAGCAGCTTAGCATCCAGGGCACTTACCTACGAGCAGTACTTC
>TRBJ2-2|few|TRBV5-4|NA
CASSFRLANTGELFF
TGTGCCAGCAGCTTTAGACTCGCGAACACCGGGGAGCTGTTTTTT
>TRBJ2-2|NA|TRBV15|NA
CATSRDWELSANTGELFF
TGTGCCACCAGCAGAGATTGGGAGCTTTCCGCGAACACCGGGGAGCTGTTTTTT
>TRBJ2-1|many|TRBV11-1|TRBD2
CASSLTTSGNDGRRASYNEQFF
TGTGCCAGCAGCCTAACGACTAGCGGGAACGACGGGAGGAGGGCTTCCTACAATGAGCAGTTCTTC